The next 26 T cell receptor beta chains were all read from a single sample in a study of blood T cell repertoires in COVID-19. TCRdb keeps only in-frame clones here, not all; method: immunoSEQ multiplex PCR. Seen here are about 240,000 clones, about four fifths observed once, and the top ten hold roughly a tenth. Sequenced material: peripheral blood. The source is an elderly woman with acute or convalescent COVID-19.

The chain joins TRBV4-1 to TRBJ2-3, with TRBD2 matching 8 bases. Germline V gene sequence: CDR1 MGHRA, CDR2 YSYEKL. This CDR3 comprises 14 residues. After removal of 1 base from V and 8 bases from J, the junction contained 5 bases not matched to a gene. CDR3 nucleotides: TGCGCCAGCAGCCAAGTTGGGACTAGGGTTACGCAGTATTTT. It translates to CASSQVGTRVTQYF.

This clone was seen only once. The chain links TRBV5-4 to TRBJ1-3, with D unclear. Between the trimmed V and J ends, which lost 0 bases and 2 bases, there was a span of 15 bases. The CDR3 is 17 residues long. Germline V gene sequence: CDR1 SGHNT, CDR2 YYREEE (reference sequence). CDR3 region: CASSLVPGATTGNTIYF. The CDR3 DNA follows: TGTGCCAGCAGCTTGGTTCCGGGTGCAACCACTGGAAACACCATATATTTT.

This clone was seen a handful of times. Distinct nucleotide sequences in the sample also encode this CDR3. This chain joins TRBV3-1 (or the pseudogene TRBV3-2) and TRBJ1-2; D may be TRBD1 (5 bases). Germline values: CDR1 LGHDT, CDR2 YNNKEL (reference sequence). Trimming took off 6 bases at V and 7 bases at J, with 9 bases between the two ends. The CDR3 contains 11 residues. This CDR3 is CASSPGGGYTF. CDR3 DNA sequence: TGTGCCAGCAGTCCGGGGGGTGGCTACACCTTC.

The CDR3 bases are TGTGCCAGCAGCCTCCGGACTAGCGGGGCTGGGGATACGCAGTATTTT. This translates into CASSLRTSGAGDTQYF. The chain couples TRBV9 to TRBJ2-3, with 12 bases lining up with TRBD2. Germline trimming cut 4 bases from V and 6 bases from J; bases unmatched to any gene: 9. This CDR3 has 16 amino acids. CDR1 is SGDLS and CDR2 is YYNGEE in the germline V gene. The full variable domain, completed using reference TRBV9 and TRBJ2-3, is DSGVTQTPKHLITATGQRVTLRCSPRSGDLSVYWYQQSLDQGLQFLIQYYNGEERAKGNILERFSAQQFPDLHSELNLSSLELGDSALYFCASSLRTSGAGDTQYFGPGTRLTVL.

The chain couples TRBV19 to TRBJ1-1; D remains ambiguous. The CDR3 consists of 15 residues. CDR1 is LNHDA, CDR2 SQIVND, per germline (reference sequence). Trimming removed 0 bases at V and 6 bases at J, with 14 bases between. The CDR3 region has the DNA TGTGCCAGTAGTATAGAGGGAAGGGAGCGGGCTGAAGCTTTCTTT. Its protein product is CASSIEGRERAEAFF.

The chain joins TRBV5-6 to TRBJ1-6; 12 nucleotides line up with TRBD1. This CDR3 has 15 amino acids. Germline CDR1 SGHDT, CDR2 YYEEEE. Losses at the gene ends were 4 bases for V and 9 bases for J; bases not matched to a gene: 5. The CDR3 bases are TGTGCCAGCAGCCCGGGGGACAGGGGGCTTTCACCCCTCCACTTT. This gives the protein CASSPGDRGLSPLHF.

This clone has more than one count but fewer than ten. The chain is built from TRBV27 and TRBJ2-2, with TRBD2 as a possible D gene (7 bases). The germline gives CDR1 MNHEY, CDR2 SMNVEV (reference sequence). V was clipped by 3 bases and J by 5 bases, with 28 bases between them. The CDR3 is made up of 20 amino acids. CDR3 protein: CASSFKMVRGGDFKTGELFF. The DNA of the CDR3 is TGTGCCAGCAGTTTTAAAATGGTTCGAGGGGGGGATTTTAAGACCGGGGAGCTGTTTTTT.

The J gene is TRBJ1-5, the V gene TRBV6-6; tentative D call: TRBD1 (6 bases). In germline, CDR1 is MNHNY, CDR2 SVGAGI (reference sequence). The CDR3 contains 16 residues. Deletions cut 6 bases from V and 1 base from J, with 16 bases between. The CDR3 is CASSNRGALSNQPQHF. For the CDR3, the DNA is TGTGCCAGCAGCAACCGGGGGGCGCTCAGCAATCAGCCCCAGCATTTT.

The chain is built from TRBV18 and TRBJ1-5; D not resolved. The V and J ends lost 2 bases and 7 bases respectively, with 9 bases between them. The CDR3 spans 13 residues. Germline lookup yields CDR1 KGHSH and CDR2 LQKENI. The CDR3: CASSPAFGQPQHF. The CDR3, as DNA: TGTGCCAGCTCACCAGCGTTCGGGCAGCCCCAGCATTTT.

This sequence joins TRBV7-2 and TRBJ2-7; possibly TRBD2 for D (5 bases). CDR1 and CDR2 (germline): SGHTA, FQGNSA. The V gene lost 4 bases and the J gene lost 3 bases, with 19 bases spanning the gap. This CDR3 region has 16 residues. CDR3 nucleotides: TGTGCCAGCAGCTCGGGTATGGTAGCGAATGGCTACGAGCAGTACTTC. It codes for CASSSGMVANGYEQYF. The entire variable domain, with the rest obtained from reference TRBV7-2 and TRBJ2-7, is as follows: GAGVSQSPSNKVTEKGKDVELRCDPISGHTALYWYRQSLGQGLEFLIYFQGNSAPDKSGLPSDRFSAERTGGSVSTLTIQRTQQEDSAVYLCASSSGMVANGYEQYFGPGTRLTVT.

V and J are TRBV2 and TRBJ2-2; tentative D call: TRBD1 (6 bases). The V and J ends lost 6 bases and 4 bases respectively, with 9 bases between them. CDR1 and CDR2 (germline): SNHLY, FYNNEI. This CDR3 is 13 amino acids long. The CDR3 DNA follows: TGTGCCAGCAGCGCAGGGGTCACCGGGGAGCTGTTTTTT. This sequence encodes CASSAGVTGELFF.

V usage is TRBV11-2 and J usage is TRBJ1-6; D might be TRBD1 (6 bases). V was cut by 3 bases and J by 5 bases, with 23 bases left in between. The germline V gene encodes CDR1 SGHAT and CDR2 FQNNGV. CDR3 length: 19 residues. The CDR3 loop reads CASSFRKKQGTSNNSPLHF. DNA of the CDR3: TGTGCCAGCAGCTTCCGGAAAAAACAGGGAACCTCGAATAATTCACCCCTCCACTTT.

CDR3 nucleotide sequence: TGTGCCACCAGCAGAGATAAGCGGACTCTCTCCTACAATGAGCAGTTCTTC. This gives the protein CATSRDKRTLSYNEQFF. The chain employs TRBV15 and TRBJ2-1; tentative D call: TRBD2 (5 bases). The CDR3 covers 17 residues. Trimming took 0 bases from V and 0 from J, leaving 12 bases between them. CDR1 LNHNV and CDR2 YYDKDF come from the germline V gene (reference sequence).

V gene TRBV6-5 combines with J gene TRBJ2-2; D is unclear. Trimming took 7 bases from V and 2 from J, leaving 11 bases between them. This CDR3 region has 14 residues. Germline assignment: CDR1 MNHEY and CDR2 SVGAGI. The DNA for the CDR3 is TGTGCCAGCACCTCATCACTCAACACCGGGGAGCTGTTTTTT. Its protein is CASTSSLNTGELFF.

The chain uses TRBV5-4 and TRBJ1-6, with 11 positions matching TRBD1. With V trimmed by 4 bases and J by 9 bases, 6 bases remained unmatched. This CDR3 is 15 amino acids long. Germline-derived CDR1 and CDR2 are SGHNT and YYREEE (reference sequence). Here the CDR3 DNA reads TGTGCCAGCAGCCTGGACAGGGGGCGCGCTTCACCCCTCCACTTT. Its translation is CASSLDRGRASPLHF.

This rearrangement joins TRBV3-1 (or the pseudogene TRBV3-2) to TRBJ1-1; D gene unclear. CDR1 is LGHDT and CDR2 is YNNKEL in the germline V gene (reference sequence). The V gene lost 4 bases and the J gene lost 0 bases, with 9 bases spanning the gap. The CDR3 contains 14 residues. The CDR3 sequence: CASSRSGVNTEAFF. The DNA for the CDR3 is TGTGCCAGCAGCCGCTCCGGGGTGAACACTGAAGCTTTCTTT.

V is TRBV19 and J is TRBJ2-3; 8 nucleotides agree with TRBD2. CDR1 LNHDA and CDR2 SQIVND come from the germline V gene (reference sequence). The length of the CDR3 is 15 residues. V was clipped by 1 base and J by 2 bases; unmatched bases: 2. CDR3 sequence (DNA): TGTGCCAGTAGTATAGCGGGGGGGATCACAGATACGCAGTATTTT. Translation gives CASSIAGGITDTQYF. Full variable domain (outside the CDR3, taken from reference TRBV19 and TRBJ2-3): DGGITQSPKYLFRKEGQNVTLSCEQNLNHDAMYWYRQDPGQGLRLIYYSQIVNDFQKGDIAEGYSVSREKKESFPLTVTSAQKNPTAFYLCASSIAGGITDTQYFGPGTRLTVL.

The V gene is TRBV10-1, the J gene TRBJ1-2; possibly TRBD1 for D (5 bases). The CDR3 runs to 13 residues. V was shortened by 3 bases and J by 7 bases, with 12 bases between the two germline ends. CDR1 and CDR2 from the germline V gene are WNHNN and SYGVQD (reference sequence). CDR3 sequence reads: CASSDGGSGGYTF. The CDR3 DNA sequence: TGCGCCAGCAGTGACGGGGGATCGGGTGGCTACACCTTC.

This CDR3 reads CAISERGANYEQYF. The CDR3 nucleotides are TGTGCCATCAGTGAGCGGGGGGCCAACTACGAGCAGTACTTC. The chain uses TRBV10-3 and TRBJ2-7, with D possibly matching TRBD2 (7 bases). CDR1 and CDR2 from the germline V gene are ENHRY and SYGVKD. The CDR3 covers 14 residues. V was clipped by 2 bases and J by 3 bases, with 11 bases between them.

This chain uses TRBV28 with TRBJ1-5, with D unresolved. V lost 4 bases and J lost 6, with 4 bases in between. The V gene's germline CDR1 is MDHEN and CDR2 SYDVKM. The CDR3 is 11 residues long. The CDR3 coding sequence is TGTGCCAGCAGTTCAGGTCAGCCCCAGCATTTT. Translating gives CASSSGQPQHF.

The genes are TRBV5-6 and TRBJ1-4; 8 bases are shared with TRBD1. V was pared by 0 bases and J by 7 bases, with 11 bases of the junction left unmatched. The CDR3 has 17 residues. CDR1 is SGHDT and CDR2 is YYEEEE in the germline V gene. CDR3 amino acids: CASSLGYGQGGGEKLFF. The CDR3 DNA reads TGTGCCAGCAGCTTGGGATACGGACAGGGAGGTGGTGAAAAACTGTTTTTT.

This rearrangement joins TRBV27 to TRBJ2-7; 9 bases map to TRBD1. Trimming took 4 bases from V and 3 from J; bases not matched to a gene: 19. The germline V gene encodes CDR1 MNHEY and CDR2 SMNVEV (reference sequence). The CDR3 has 19 residues. The CDR3 sequence is CASSSTTGGGFSSFYEQYF. The CDR3 DNA reads as TGTGCCAGCAGTTCCACGACAGGGGGAGGCTTTAGCTCCTTCTACGAGCAGTACTTC.

This chain joins TRBV7-9 and TRBJ2-5; D may be TRBD1 (5 bases). Per the germline V gene, CDR1 is SEHNR and CDR2 is FQNEAQ (reference sequence). This CDR3 region has 14 residues. V gave up 3 bases and J gave up 5 bases, with 13 bases separating them. Here the CDR3 DNA reads TGTGCCAGCAGCTTCAGTCAGGGAAAGGAGACCCAGTACTTC. The encoded protein is CASSFSQGKETQYF.

This clone came up once. CDR3: CASSPGVNTEAFF. In DNA, the CDR3 is TGTGCCAGCAGCCCGGGGGTGAACACTGAAGCTTTCTTT. The chain is built from TRBV6-6 and TRBJ1-1; possible D gene TRBD1, 5 bases. This CDR3 is 13 amino acids long. CDR1 is MNHNY, CDR2 SVGAGI, per germline (reference sequence). The V end lost 6 bases, the J end lost 0 bases, and 8 bases lay between the germline ends.

The rearrangement links TRBV5-6 to TRBJ1-2, with D perhaps TRBD1 (5 bases). Looked up from germline, CDR1 is SGHDT and CDR2 is YYEEEE. There are 15 residues in the CDR3. V lost 4 bases and J lost 3, with 16 bases in between. As DNA, the CDR3 is TGTGCCAGCAGCCGTTGGGGGGGATGGGACTATGGCTACACCTTC. It encodes CASSRWGGWDYGYTF.

The rearrangement links TRBV4-1 to TRBJ2-1, with no clear D. The V gene's germline CDR1 is MGHRA and CDR2 YSYEKL. The V end lost 0 bases, the J end lost 9 bases, and 9 bases lay between the germline ends. The CDR3 runs to 13 residues. The chain's CDR3 is CASSQESATEQFF. Here the CDR3 DNA reads TGCGCCAGCAGCCAAGAAAGTGCTACTGAGCAGTTCTTC.